These 27 T cell receptor beta chains originate from one sample sequenced in a study of tumor-infiltrating lymphocytes in primary liver carcinoma. The tissue used was unsorted bulk material of 20-30 mg. RNA and DNA were co-extracted from it with the AllPrep DNA/RNA mini kit. Starting material of 500 to 600 ng total RNA yielded TCR beta cDNA via a constant-region primer. Generation of the TCR beta libraries relied on three nested multiplex PCR rounds using slightly modified ARM-PCR. A C-beta reverse primer was combined with TRBV1-TRBV30 forward primers in the first two PCR rounds, and each round had about 10 cycles. From the multiplex PCR reads, TCRdb called clonotypes with MiXCR, one entry per CDR3 protein. The sample has 80,000 or so distinct CDR3 sequences, 69% seen once. The sequenced sample was tumor-adjacent normal liver tissue. Every receptor here comes from a man aged 40-50 years with primary liver carcinoma and hepatitis B virus infection.

In the case of this clonotype: The CDR3 does not close with the conserved phenylalanine or tryptophan, likely indicating a read error. J is TRBJ2-1 and V is TRBV6-1, with 10 bases that match TRBD1. The germline V gene has CDR1 MNHNS and CDR2 SASEGT. V shed 4 bases and J 6 bases; nucleotides not matched to a gene: 6. The CDR3 contains 15 residues. CDR3 protein: CASSGDRGFSNEQFI. CDR3 sequence (DNA): TGTGCCAGCAGTGGGGACAGGGGATTTAGCAATGAGCAGTTCATC.

To note about this clonotype: Given a much more abundant clone one base away, this may be a read error. The chain recombines TRBV11-1 with TRBJ2-5; D perhaps matches TRBD2 (5 bases). Deletions cut 7 bases from V and 5 bases from J, with 14 bases between. The germline V gene encodes CDR1 SGHAT and CDR2 FQDESV (reference sequence). CDR3 length equals 13 residues. The CDR3 spells CASISTRGETQYF. Here the CDR3 DNA reads TGTGCCAGCATCAGTACTAGAGGCGAGACCCAGTACTTC.

Comments on this clonotype: A read error may account for a junction end that differs from germline. The gene calls are TRBV2 and TRBJ1-6; TRBD1 is a possible D gene (6 bases). CDR1 and CDR2 from the germline V gene are SNHLY and FYNNEI. The CDR3 has 15 amino acids. The CDR3 reads CASGEGQRAGAPLHF. DNA of the CDR3: TGTGCCAGCGGTGAAGGCCAACGGGCAGGGGCCCCCCTCCACTTT.

In the case of this clonotype: Just one base apart from a much larger clone, this may be a read error. The chain carries TRBV30 and TRBJ2-5; possibly TRBD1 or TRBD2 for D (5 bases each). The CDR3 consists of 13 residues. Trimming took off 8 bases at V and 0 bases at J, with 13 bases between the two ends. Germline values: CDR1 GTSNPN, CDR2 SVGIG (reference sequence). The CDR3 coding sequence is TGTGCCCGGACCAGGGAGTACCAAGAGACCCAGTACTTC. Its protein is CARTREYQETQYF.

Remarks on this clonotype: A read error is likely, as this CDR3 ends without the conserved phenylalanine or tryptophan. The V and J genes are TRBV29-1 and TRBJ2-1; no definite D call. Trimming pared 1 base from V and 7 bases from J, leaving 8 bases between. Germline V CDR1 and CDR2: SQVTM, ANQGSEA. This CDR3 is 12 amino acids long. DNA for the CDR3: TGCAGCGTTGAAGGCCTCGGTAATGAGCAGTTCATC. It codes for CSVEGLGNEQFI.

The chain recombines TRBV5-4 with TRBJ2-1; D perhaps matches TRBD2 (5 bases). The CDR3 consists of 17 residues. Germline values: CDR1 SGHNT, CDR2 YYREEE (reference sequence). CDR3 bases: TGTGACAACAGCTTGGGCGAGGGTTCGTCCATCTACAATGAGCAGTTCTTC. It codes for CDNSLGEGSSIYNEQFF.

Comment on this clonotype: Compared with germline, one end of the junction differs, possibly owing to a read error. The chain uses TRBV29-1 and TRBJ2-6; the D is unclear. The length of the CDR3 is 13 residues. Germline V CDR1 and CDR2: SQVTM, ANQGSEA. The CDR3 DNA follows: TGCGGCGTTGCGGCCTCTGGGGCCAACGTCCTGACTTTC. Translating it yields CGVAASGANVLTF.

This clonotype was detected a few times. A much bigger clone sits one base away, suggesting this may be a read error. The chain joins TRBV6-2 or TRBV6-3 to TRBJ2-1, with D perhaps TRBD1 (6 bases). This CDR3 spans 15 amino acids. CDR1 MNHEY and CDR2 SVGEGT come from the germline V gene. The germline V and J ends were trimmed by 7 bases and 10 bases, with 23 bases remaining between them. CDR3 bases: TGTGCCAGCATCGCGGCGGGCCAGGGGCAGCGGGAGCAGTTCTTC. Its protein is CASIAAGQGQREQFF.

On this clonotype: It is likely a read error, because the conserved phenylalanine at the end of the CDR3 is missing. The rearrangement joins TRBV6-5 to TRBJ2-5; TRBD2 matches at 11 bases. Trimming took 7 bases from V and 5 from J; bases not matched to a gene: 3. The CDR3 has 13 residues. Germline CDR1 is MNHEY and CDR2 is SVGAGI. CDR3: CASTLAGGETQYY. The DNA for the CDR3 is TGTGCCAGCACCCTAGCGGGGGGCGAGACCCAGTACTAC.

Concerning this clonotype: An end of the junction differs from the germline gene, which may be a read error. CDR3: CANSLIRLGELFF. Here the CDR3 DNA reads TGTGCCAACAGCTTAATACGTCTCGGGGAGCTGTTTTTT. The genes are TRBV11-1 and TRBJ2-2, with D hard to call. This CDR3 has 13 residues. CDR1 and CDR2 (germline): SGHAT, FQDESV (reference sequence).

This clonotype was counted at least ten times. The chain uses TRBV11-2 and TRBJ2-7; 9 positions agree with TRBD1. CDR1 is SGHAT, CDR2 FQNNGV, per germline. V lost 4 bases, J lost 4 bases, and 8 bases stayed unmatched. The CDR3 is 15 amino acids. CDR3 in DNA: TGTGCCAGCAGCTCTACAGGGGGCCGGAGGTACGAGCAGTACTTC. Amino acid sequence: CASSSTGGRRYEQYF. Supplemented by reference TRBV11-2 and TRBJ2-7, the full variable domain reads EAGVAQSPRYKIIEKRQSVAFWCNPISGHATLYWYQQILGQGPKLLIQFQNNGVVDDSQLPKDRFSAERLKGVDSTLKIQPAKLEDSAVYLCASSSTGGRRYEQYFGPGTRLTVT.

This clonotype came up many times. The chain employs TRBV10-3 and TRBJ1-3, with D possibly TRBD1 on 5 matching bases. Between the trimmed V and J ends, which lost 0 bases and 4 bases, there was a span of 13 bases. This CDR3 region has 16 residues. The V gene's germline CDR1 is ENHRY and CDR2 SYGVKD. Here the CDR3 reads CAISESIMAGGNTIYF. The DNA for the CDR3 is TGTGCCATCAGTGAGTCGATTATGGCAGGGGGAAACACCATATATTTT.

This clonotype was recorded a few times. The chain recombines TRBV7-8 with TRBJ1-5, with 9 nucleotides matching TRBD1. CDR3 length: 17 residues. Germline values: CDR1 SGHVS, CDR2 FQNEAQ. V shed 0 bases, J shed 1 base, and the junction held 4 bases outside the gene matches. CDR3 nucleotide sequence: TGTGCCAGCAGCTTAGCCGGACAGGGGTTGAGCAATCAGCCCCAGCATTTT. It yields the protein CASSLAGQGLSNQPQHF.

V gene TRBV29-1 combines with J gene TRBJ2-3, with a weak D call TRBD1 (6 bases). The CDR3 is 15 residues long. CDR1 is SQVTM, CDR2 ANQGSEA, per germline. V was cut by 8 bases and J by 5 bases, with 23 bases left in between. This CDR3 is CSIAPSGHRRDTQYF. CDR3 nucleotide sequence: TGCAGCATCGCTCCCTCGGGACACCGCAGAGATACGCAGTATTTT.

For this clonotype: A read error may be the cause here, since a much bigger clone is one base away. This rearrangement joins TRBV10-3 to TRBJ2-1, with TRBD2 as a possible D gene (5 bases). The germline V gene encodes CDR1 ENHRY and CDR2 SYGVKD. The CDR3 sequence is 14 residues long. In DNA form, the CDR3 reads TGTACCATCAGTGTGAGGGAAAAGGAGGATGAGCAGTTCTTC. Translated: CTISVREKEDEQFF.

On this clonotype itself: A read error is likely, as this CDR3 ends without the conserved phenylalanine or tryptophan. This chain connects TRBV7-8 to TRBJ1-1, with TRBD1 as a possible D gene (6 bases). The CDR3 has 13 amino acids. Germline CDR1 SGHVS, CDR2 FQNEAQ. The CDR3 DNA reads as TGTGCCATCAGCCCCAGGGGGAACACTGAAGCTTTCTAT. It yields the protein CAISPRGNTEAFY.

V usage is TRBV28 and J usage is TRBJ2-3, with a possible D match to TRBD2 (5 bases). Germline CDR1 is MDHEN and CDR2 is SYDVKM. The CDR3 length is 14 residues. Trimming stripped 2 bases from V and 15 bases from J, with 21 bases between. DNA for the CDR3: TGTGCCAGCAGTTTACTGAGCGGACCGGATACACATTATTTT. Its protein is CASSLLSGPDTHYF.

To note about this clonotype: A junction boundary mismatches the germline segment, possibly from a read error. V usage is TRBV4-2 and J usage is TRBJ2-5; tentatively, D is TRBD1 or TRBD2 (6 bases each). The CDR3 covers 16 residues. Germline CDR1 and CDR2: LGHNA and YNFKEQ. DNA for the CDR3: TGTGCCAGCAGCCAGGGGGGAACAGGGCGGGAAGAGACCCGGTACTTC. Translated, it gives CASSQGGTGREETRYF.

On this clonotype itself: The junction shows a germline mismatch at one end, possibly a read error. The chain combines TRBV11-2 with TRBJ2-3; 10 positions agree with TRBD2. The CDR3 is 17 residues long. CDR1 is SGHAT, CDR2 FQNNGV, per germline. The CDR3, as DNA: TGTGCCAGCACTGACCAGGTTTCTAGCGGGAGCTCAGATACGCGGTATTTT. This translates into CASTDQVSSGSSDTRYF. Based on the CDR3 plus reference TRBV11-2 and TRBJ2-3, the full variable domain is EAGVAQSPRYKIIEKRQSVAFWCNPISGHATLYWYQQILGQGPKLLIQFQNNGVVDDSQLPKDRFSAERLKGVDSTLKIQPAKLEDSAVYLCASTDQVSSGSSDTRYFGPGTRLTVL.

Details on this clonotype: Relative to the germline gene, one junction end is altered; a read error may explain this. The J gene is TRBJ2-4, the V gene TRBV7-9; 9 bases align to TRBD1. Germline-derived CDR1 and CDR2 are SEHNR and FQNEAQ (reference sequence). The CDR3 is 16 amino acids. CDR3 nucleotide sequence: TGTGCCAACAGCCGAGCACTCGGGACAGGGAGGAACGTTCAGTACTTC. Its translation: CANSRALGTGRNVQYF.

The chain joins TRBV6-2 or TRBV6-3 to TRBJ2-1; TRBD2 agrees at 7 bases. Germline CDR1 reads MNHEY; CDR2 reads SVGEGT. The CDR3 is 18 amino acids. V lost 9 bases and J lost 3; bases outside the gene matches: 20. CDR3 nucleotide sequence: TGTGCCAGTAATACGATCCGTCCTAGCGGCACGAACTACAATGAGCAGTTCTTC. The encoded protein is CASNTIRPSGTNYNEQFF.

Concerning this clonotype itself: One junction end does not reproduce the germline sequence, and a read error may be involved. The rearrangement joins TRBV11-2 to TRBJ2-1, with TRBD1 identical over 10 bases. CDR3 length equals 13 residues. CDR1 and CDR2 from the germline V gene are SGHAT and FQNNGV. The CDR3 sequence: CANSSDRGNDRFF. Written as DNA, the CDR3 is TGTGCCAACAGCTCGGACAGGGGGAATGATCGGTTCTTC.

This clonotype was recorded only once. A much larger clonotype is one base distant, so this may be a read error. The rearrangement links TRBV11-2 to TRBJ2-3, with D possibly matching TRBD2 (5 bases). The CDR3 covers 17 residues. Germline CDR1 reads SGHAT; CDR2 reads FQNNGV. Written as DNA, the CDR3 is TGTGTCAGCAGCTTAGATCCGGAGGAGACTAGCACAGATACGCAGTATTTT. This sequence encodes CVSSLDPEETSTDTQYF.

CDR3 in amino acids: CTGSPGLAGDGEQFF. The CDR3 DNA sequence: TGTACCGGTAGCCCCGGACTAGCGGGAGATGGTGAGCAGTTCTTC. This chain connects TRBV11-2 to TRBJ2-1; TRBD2 matches at 13 bases. The CDR3 covers 15 residues. The V gene's germline CDR1 is SGHAT and CDR2 FQNNGV.

Comments on this clonotype: One end of the junction does not line up with germline, which may come from a read error. The chain joins TRBV28 to TRBJ1-2; D uncertain. From germline, CDR1 is MDHEN and CDR2 SYDVKM. There are 13 residues in the CDR3. CDR3 nucleotides: TGTGCCAACAGTTTACGGCAGGCAGGAGGCTACACCTTC. This gives the protein CANSLRQAGGYTF.

Regarding this clonotype: A much larger clone differs by one base, so this may be a read error. The chain links TRBV28 to TRBJ2-7, with D maybe TRBD2 (7 bases). The CDR3 loop spans 11 amino acids. The V gene's germline CDR1 is MDHEN and CDR2 SYDVKM. DNA of the CDR3: TGTGTCAGCCAGGGAGGGGGCGAGCAGTACTTC. It translates to CVSQGGGEQYF.

A note on this clonotype: The conserved phenylalanine or tryptophan normally closing the CDR3 is absent here, so this likely arose from a read error. The V gene is TRBV28, the J gene TRBJ1-1, with 7 positions matching TRBD1. This CDR3 comprises 14 residues. Per germline, CDR1 MDHEN and CDR2 SYDVKM. The J segment lost 6 bases and the V segment lost 3 bases, leaving 7 bases of the junction unmatched. The CDR3, as DNA: TGTGCCAGCAGTTTCCCAAGGGGGCTATCTGAAGCTTTCTCT. This encodes CASSFPRGLSEAFS.